This TCR beta chain emerged from a study of tumor-infiltrating lymphocytes in primary liver carcinoma. A constant-region primer primed TCR beta cDNA synthesis from about 0.55 ug of total RNA. Three rounds of nested multiplex PCR with slightly modified ARM-PCR produced TCR beta libraries. A C-beta reverse primer was combined with TRBV1-TRBV30 forward primers in the first two PCR rounds, and each round had approximately 10 cycles. TCRdb itself ran the multiplex PCR reads through MiXCR, one entry per CDR3 protein. The sample lists 150,000 to 200,000 distinct CDR3 sequences, about 65% seen once, with roughly 6.8% in the top ten. Germline values: CDR1 LGHNT, CDR2 FRNRAP. The CDR3 loop spans 16 amino acids. V was pared by 0 bases and J by 2 bases, with 11 bases between. This clonotype has ten or more counts. Researchers drew blood RNA from unsorted whole blood and extracted germline DNA as well.

This receptor was obtained from an older woman with primary liver carcinoma and hepatitis B virus infection. Sample: peripheral blood. The gene calls are TRBV12-5 and TRBJ1-5; D is possibly TRBD1 (6 bases). Written as DNA, the CDR3 is TGTGCTAGTGGTTTGGTGCCAGGGGTGGGCAATCAGCCCCAGCATTTT. This codes for CASGLVPGVGNQPQHF.